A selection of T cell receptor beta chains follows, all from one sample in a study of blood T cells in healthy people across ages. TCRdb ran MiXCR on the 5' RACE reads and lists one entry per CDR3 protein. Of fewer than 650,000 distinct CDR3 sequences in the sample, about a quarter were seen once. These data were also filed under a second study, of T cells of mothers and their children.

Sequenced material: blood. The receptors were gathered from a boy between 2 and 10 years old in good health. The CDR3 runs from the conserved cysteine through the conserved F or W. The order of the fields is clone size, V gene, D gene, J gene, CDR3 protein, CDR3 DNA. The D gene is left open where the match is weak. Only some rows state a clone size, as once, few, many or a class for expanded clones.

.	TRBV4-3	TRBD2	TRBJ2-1	CASSPRRGRDEQFF	TGCGCCAGCAGCCCAAGACGTGGGAGGGATGAGCAGTTCTTC
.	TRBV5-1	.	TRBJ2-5	CASSLEGFLIGTIETQYF	TGCGCCAGCAGCTTGGAAGGGTTCCTAATCGGTACTATAGAGACCCAGTACTTC
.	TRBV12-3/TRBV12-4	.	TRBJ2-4	CASSFSPGGIQYF	TGTGCCAGCAGTTTCTCCCCCGGAGGCATTCAGTACTTC
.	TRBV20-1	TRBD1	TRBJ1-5	CSAREVGQGGNQPQHF	TGCAGTGCTAGAGAAGTCGGACAGGGGGGCAATCAGCCCCAGCATTTT
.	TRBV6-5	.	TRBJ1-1	CASSYEGVKGSNTEAFF	TGTGCCAGCAGTTACGAAGGGGTAAAAGGATCGAACACTGAAGCTTTCTTT
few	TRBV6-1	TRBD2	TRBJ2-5	CASLPGDYPGETQYF	TGTGCCAGCCTGCCCGGGGACTACCCGGGTGAGACCCAGTACTTC
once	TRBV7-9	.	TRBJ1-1	CAGSYVGNTEAFF	TGTGCCGGATCCTATGTAGGGAACACTGAAGCTTTCTTT
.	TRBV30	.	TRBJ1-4	CAWSPRGRLFF	TGTGCCTGGAGTCCAAGAGGTCGGCTGTTTTTT
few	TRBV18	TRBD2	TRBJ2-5	CASSPHGTSGVPLEQYF	TGTGCCAGCTCACCCCATGGGACTAGCGGCGTCCCACTGGAGCAGTACTTC
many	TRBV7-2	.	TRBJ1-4	CASSSAGKPSEKLFF	TGTGCCAGCAGCTCCGCTGGCAAACCCAGTGAAAAACTGTTTTTT
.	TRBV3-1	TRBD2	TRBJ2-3	CASTYSGATDTQYF	TGTGCCAGCACGTATAGCGGGGCCACAGATACGCAGTATTTT
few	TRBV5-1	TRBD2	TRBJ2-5	CASSLMIAGGQETQYF	TGCGCCAGCAGTTTGATGATAGCGGGAGGACAAGAGACCCAGTACTTC
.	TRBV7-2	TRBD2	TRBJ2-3	CASSSPLLAGGTDTQYF	TGTGCCAGCAGCTCGCCGCTACTAGCGGGGGGGACAGATACGCAGTATTTT
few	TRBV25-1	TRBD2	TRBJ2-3	CASSVPGLAGEETDTQYF	TGTGCCAGCAGTGTCCCGGGACTAGCGGGAGAGGAGACAGATACGCAGTATTTT
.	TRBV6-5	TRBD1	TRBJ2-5	CATTGTGGFETQYF	TGTGCCACCACTGGGACAGGGGGTTTCGAGACCCAGTACTTC
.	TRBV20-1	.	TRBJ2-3	CSAPVVRTDTQYF	TGCAGTGCCCCTGTGGTACGCACAGATACGCAGTATTTT
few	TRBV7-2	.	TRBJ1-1	CASSFRTSHTEAFF	TGTGCCAGCAGCTTCAGGACATCCCACACTGAAGCTTTCTTT
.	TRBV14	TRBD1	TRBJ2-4	CASSLPGQGKIQYF	TGTGCCAGCAGCCTCCCGGGACAGGGAAAAATTCAGTACTTC
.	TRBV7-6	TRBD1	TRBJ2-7	CASSVDRGSYEQYF	TGTGCCAGCAGCGTCGACAGGGGGTCCTACGAGCAGTACTTC
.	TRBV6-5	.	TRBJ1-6	CASSYTSWGAPLHF	TGTGCCAGCAGTTACACGTCCTGGGGGGCACCCCTCCACTTT
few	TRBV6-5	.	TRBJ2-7	CASSYGGASYEQYF	TGTGCCAGCAGTTACGGGGGCGCGAGCTACGAGCAGTACTTC
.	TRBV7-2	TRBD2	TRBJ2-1	CASSLDKGLAGVYEQFF	TGTGCCAGCAGCTTAGACAAGGGACTAGCGGGAGTATATGAGCAGTTCTTC
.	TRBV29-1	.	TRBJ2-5	CSVVGRQYQETQYF	TGCAGCGTTGTTGGCAGACAGTACCAAGAGACCCAGTACTTC
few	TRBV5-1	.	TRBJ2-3	CASSPGLGVRDTQYF	TGCGCCAGCAGCCCCGGTTTGGGGGTGCGGGATACGCAGTATTTT